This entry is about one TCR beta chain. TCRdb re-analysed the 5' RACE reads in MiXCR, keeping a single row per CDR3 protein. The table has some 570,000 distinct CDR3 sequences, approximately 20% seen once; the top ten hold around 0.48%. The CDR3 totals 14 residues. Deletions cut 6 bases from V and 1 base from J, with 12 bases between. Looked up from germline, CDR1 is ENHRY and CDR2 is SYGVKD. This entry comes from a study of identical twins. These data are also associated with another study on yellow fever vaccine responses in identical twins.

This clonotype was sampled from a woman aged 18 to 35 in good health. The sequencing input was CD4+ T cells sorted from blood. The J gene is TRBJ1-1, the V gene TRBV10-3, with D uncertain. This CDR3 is CAIRSQGTNTEAFF. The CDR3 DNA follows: TGTGCCATCAGATCACAAGGTACGAACACTGAAGCTTTCTTT.